This T cell receptor beta chain was sequenced for a study of Tregs in tolerant kidney transplant recipients. Deletions cut 7 bases from V and 5 bases from J, with 15 bases between. The germline V gene has CDR1 SGHRS and CDR2 YFSETQ. The CDR3 totals 13 residues. Study-level points and caveats: In tolerant patients, donor-specific Tregs outgrew total Tregs, suggesting antigen-driven expansion.

To note about this clone: Its antigen is not known.

The assay was immunoSEQ multiplex PCR, and TCRdb's table has in-frame clones only and misses some. The table has just under 65,000 clones, around 98% seen once. The receptor was isolated from a human donor who received a combined kidney and bone marrow transplant. The chain links TRBV5-1 to TRBJ2-5, with a possible D match to TRBD2 (6 bases). This material consisted of Tregs from blood, taken before the transplant. CDR3 sequence (DNA): TGCGCCAGCTCCGTGGAGGGCCAGGAGACCCAGTACTTC. Its protein product is CASSVEGQETQYF.